This TCR beta chain was found in a study of blood T cell repertoires in COVID-19. V lost 3 bases to trimming and J lost 1 base, with 12 bases between them. This CDR3 is 15 amino acids long. Germline V gene data show CDR1 as SGHTA and CDR2 as FQGTGA. Researchers sorted participants into cohorts using their self-reported clinical history. Generated by immunoSEQ multiplex PCR, the TCRdb table keeps only in-frame clones and is missing some. Of fewer than 350,000 clones in the sample, under 90% were seen once. This TCR came from a man between 60 and 70 years old who had recovered from COVID-19. The rearrangement joins TRBV7-3 to TRBJ1-1; the D gene is possibly TRBD1 (6 bases). The sequenced sample was PBMCs or T cells enriched from blood (not recorded which). CDR3: CASSFSDSPNTEAFF. DNA for the CDR3: TGTGCCAGCAGCTTCTCGGACAGCCCGAACACTGAAGCTTTCTTT.